This passage covers 23 T cell receptor beta chains from one sample sequenced in a study of OX40 agonist ivuxolimab in advanced cancers. TCRdb's table, derived via immunoSEQ multiplex PCR, lists solely in-frame clones and lacks some. The sample lists fewer than 85,000 clones, 90% seen once, with approximately 0.5% in the top ten. The specimen was CD4+ or CD8+ T cells sorted from blood, collected in a trial of the OX40 agonist ivuxolimab. These receptors all stem from an adult with an advanced solid tumor such as melanoma, head and neck, liver or kidney cancer.

V gene TRBV9 combines with J gene TRBJ2-1, with 12 nucleotides matching TRBD2. Trimming took 3 bases from V and 8 from J; bases not matched to a gene: 9. This CDR3 has 16 amino acids. CDR1 is SGDLS and CDR2 is YYNGEE in the germline V gene. The CDR3 DNA is TGTGCCAGCAGCGCCTCGACTAGCGGGAGTTGGTATGAGCAGTTCTTC. It encodes CASSASTSGSWYEQFF.

V usage is TRBV28 and J usage is TRBJ1-1, with D unresolved. This CDR3 region has 11 residues. Germline V gives CDR1 MDHEN, CDR2 SYDVKM. V shed 7 bases and J shed 7 bases, with 10 bases lying between them. CDR3: CASTLVGEAFF. CDR3 nucleotide sequence: TGTGCCAGCACCCTCGTCGGTGAAGCTTTCTTT.

The sample holds one count of this clone. The genes are TRBV6-5 and TRBJ1-2, with no clear D. The V gene lost 7 bases and the J gene lost 3 bases, with 12 bases spanning the gap. CDR3 size: 13 residues. From germline, CDR1 is MNHEY and CDR2 SVGAGI. CDR3 region: CASISPVDYGYTF. Here the CDR3 DNA reads TGTGCCAGCATTTCTCCCGTCGACTATGGCTACACCTTC.

This clone was observed once. The CDR3 DNA is TGCGCCAGCAGGCAACTAGCGGGAGGAACCTACGAGCAGTACTTC. As protein: CASRQLAGGTYEQYF. The chain carries TRBV4-1 and TRBJ2-7; 12 nucleotides align to TRBD2. Germline V lookup: CDR1 MGHRA, CDR2 YSYEKL. This CDR3 spans 15 amino acids. V was clipped by 6 bases and J by 2 bases; unmatched bases: 5.

The V and J genes are TRBV5-1 and TRBJ2-1; D remains ambiguous. The V gene lost 0 bases and the J gene lost 1 base, with 5 bases spanning the gap. This CDR3 is built from 14 residues. Germline CDR1 is SGHRS and CDR2 is YFSETQ. CDR3 in amino acids: CASSLGWSYNEQFF. In DNA form, the CDR3 reads TGCGCCAGCAGCTTGGGGTGGTCCTACAATGAGCAGTTCTTC.

This chain joins TRBV6-5 and TRBJ1-4; D ambiguous. Germline values: CDR1 MNHEY, CDR2 SVGAGI. V lost 7 bases to trimming and J lost 3 bases, with 15 bases between them. The CDR3 extends over 15 amino acids. CDR3 nucleotides: TGTGCCAGCAAATTCCTGTACCAGGCTAATGAAAAACTGTTTTTT. It specifies CASKFLYQANEKLFF.

The chain couples TRBV4-1 to TRBJ1-4, with D possibly being TRBD1 (5 bases). Germline CDR1 reads MGHRA; CDR2 reads YSYEKL. This CDR3 is built from 15 residues. V was clipped by 2 bases and J by 5 bases, with 12 bases between them. CDR3 region: CASSQTGTRNEKLFF. CDR3 nucleotide sequence: TGCGCCAGCAGCCAAACCGGGACTAGAAATGAAAAACTGTTTTTT.

The J gene is TRBJ2-3, the V gene TRBV7-9; tentatively, D is TRBD1 (5 bases). From germline, CDR1 is SEHNR and CDR2 FQNEAQ (reference sequence). The CDR3 spans 15 residues. V lost 5 bases, J lost 4 bases, and 16 bases lay in between. The CDR3 sequence is CASSPKRRVADTQYF. The CDR3, as DNA: TGTGCCAGCAGCCCAAAACGCAGGGTAGCAGATACGCAGTATTTT.

J is TRBJ1-6 and V is TRBV30; 8 positions match TRBD1. This CDR3 region has 14 residues. Germline assignment: CDR1 GTSNPN and CDR2 SVGIG (reference sequence). J lost 4 bases, V lost 4 bases, and 3 bases had no gene match. The CDR3: CAWKRTGYNSPLHF. The CDR3 DNA sequence: TGTGCCTGGAAAAGGACAGGGTATAATTCACCCCTCCACTTT.

This chain joins TRBV5-1 and TRBJ2-7; D ambiguous. The V end lost 5 bases, the J end lost 3 bases, and 12 bases lay between the germline ends. The V gene's germline CDR1 is SGHRS and CDR2 YFSETQ. This CDR3 spans 13 amino acids. The CDR3 DNA is TGCGCCAGCAGAACGGACGGCCTCTACGAGCAGTACTTC. It specifies CASRTDGLYEQYF.

This rearrangement joins TRBV6-1 to TRBJ2-5; D possibly corresponds to TRBD2 (6 bases). Trimming pared 0 bases from V and 5 bases from J, leaving 19 bases between. CDR1 and CDR2 (germline): MNHNS, SASEGT. The CDR3 runs 17 residues. CDR3 in DNA: TGTGCCAGCAGTGAAGCGCTTCGGCTAGCGAGGGAGGAGACCCAGTACTTC. Protein product: CASSEALRLAREETQYF.

The gene calls are TRBV18 and TRBJ2-7, with D possibly matching TRBD1 (6 bases). Germline V gene lookup returns CDR1 KGHSH and CDR2 LQKENI. Trimming left V 2 bases short and J 1 base short, with 24 bases between. The CDR3 has 19 amino acids. CDR3 nucleotides: TGTGCCAGCTCACCAGATTTACCCCGAGGGCAGGGGAGATCCTACGAGCAGTACTTC. As protein: CASSPDLPRGQGRSYEQYF.

The chain has TRBV13 and TRBJ1-2, with D unresolved. Trimming removed 8 bases from V and 1 base from J, with 8 bases in between. This CDR3 contains 12 residues. The germline gives CDR1 PRHDT, CDR2 FYEKMQ (reference sequence). The CDR3 DNA reads TGTGCCAGCCGTAGGAGTAACTATGGCTACACCTTC. It specifies CASRRSNYGYTF.

The V gene is TRBV2, the J gene TRBJ2-1, with 11 nucleotides matching TRBD2. CDR1 SNHLY and CDR2 FYNNEI come from the germline V gene. V lost 6 bases and J lost 9; bases outside the gene matches: 13. This CDR3 spans 16 amino acids. CDR3 loop: CASRGLAGGSSSEQFF. As DNA, the CDR3 is TGTGCCAGCAGAGGGCTAGCGGGAGGTTCCTCAAGTGAGCAGTTCTTC. Full variable domain (rest looked up from reference TRBV2 and TRBJ2-1): EPEVTQTPSHQVTQMGQEVILRCVPISNHLYFYWYRQILGQKVEFLVSFYNNEISEKSEIFDDQFSVERPDGSNFTLKIRSTKLEDSAMYFCASRGLAGGSSSEQFFGPGTRLTVL.

The rearrangement uses TRBV2 and TRBJ1-1, with TRBD1 matching 8 bases. Germline loops: CDR1 SNHLY, CDR2 FYNNEI. The CDR3 is made up of 14 amino acids. V lost 1 base and J lost 5; bases outside the gene matches: 3. The CDR3 is CASSEGTGRTEAFF. The CDR3 DNA sequence: TGTGCCAGCAGTGAAGGGACAGGGAGGACTGAAGCTTTCTTT. Using reference TRBV2 and TRBJ1-1 for the parts outside the CDR3, the full variable domain is EPEVTQTPSHQVTQMGQEVILRCVPISNHLYFYWYRQILGQKVEFLVSFYNNEISEKSEIFDDQFSVERPDGSNFTLKIRSTKLEDSAMYFCASSEGTGRTEAFFGQGTRLTVV.

The chain couples TRBV2 to TRBJ1-1; D possibly corresponds to TRBD1 (6 bases). Germline V gene lookup returns CDR1 SNHLY and CDR2 FYNNEI. The CDR3 has 14 amino acids. V was cut by 6 bases and J by 0 bases, with 11 bases left in between. The CDR3 nucleotides are TGTGCCAGCAGGGCGACAGGTCTGAACACTGAAGCTTTCTTT. It codes for CASRATGLNTEAFF.

The V call is TRBV4-1, the J call TRBJ2-3; 8 bases map to TRBD2. The trim removed 0 bases at V and 0 bases at J, leaving 14 bases unmatched. The CDR3 is 20 amino acids. Germline V gives CDR1 MGHRA, CDR2 YSYEKL. The CDR3 DNA follows: TGCGCCAGCAGCCAAGAAAGGGGCCAGAGCGGGAGAGCCAGCACAGATACGCAGTATTTT. Its protein product is CASSQERGQSGRASTDTQYF.

The gene calls are TRBV7-3 and TRBJ2-1; D gene uncertain. Germline CDR1 reads SGHTA; CDR2 reads FQGTGA. This CDR3 comprises 15 residues. Trimming shortened V by 2 bases and J by 4 bases, and 12 bases separated the two germline ends. The CDR3 region has the DNA TGTGCCAGCAGCTTATATTCCAGCGATTACAATGAGCAGTTCTTC. Translation gives CASSLYSSDYNEQFF.

CDR3 DNA sequence: TGCGCCAGCAGCTTGGATGGTAGCATTCCCGGGGAGCTGTTTTTT. It codes for CASSLDGSIPGELFF. The J gene is TRBJ2-2, the V gene TRBV5-1; D gene uncertain. The germline V gene encodes CDR1 SGHRS and CDR2 YFSETQ. The CDR3 loop spans 15 amino acids. Deletions cut 0 bases from V and 6 bases from J, with 12 bases between.

The chain links TRBV19 to TRBJ2-5; 10 bases align to TRBD2. The CDR3 runs 15 residues. The junction had 6 bases not matched to a gene; V was cut back by 5 bases and J by 3 bases. Germline V gene data show CDR1 as LNHDA and CDR2 as SQIVND (reference sequence). As DNA, the CDR3 is TGTGCCAGTAGTGCCCCCACTAGCGGGAAAGAGACCCAGTACTTC. Amino acids: CASSAPTSGKETQYF. The entire variable domain, with the rest obtained from reference TRBV19 and TRBJ2-5, is as follows: DGGITQSPKYLFRKEGQNVTLSCEQNLNHDAMYWYRQDPGQGLRLIYYSQIVNDFQKGDIAEGYSVSREKKESFPLTVTSAQKNPTAFYLCASSAPTSGKETQYFGPGTRLLVL.

This chain joins TRBV9 and TRBJ2-3; D ambiguous. The CDR3 has 14 residues. Trimming shortened V by 4 bases and J by 0 bases, and 9 bases separated the two germline ends. Germline CDR1 reads SGDLS; CDR2 reads YYNGEE. Written as DNA, the CDR3 is TGTGCCAGCAGCACCGGTCCTAGCACAGATACGCAGTATTTT. It is translated as CASSTGPSTDTQYF. Based on the CDR3 plus reference TRBV9 and TRBJ2-3, the full variable domain is DSGVTQTPKHLITATGQRVTLRCSPRSGDLSVYWYQQSLDQGLQFLIQYYNGEERAKGNILERFSAQQFPDLHSELNLSSLELGDSALYFCASSTGPSTDTQYFGPGTRLTVL.

This chain connects TRBV28 to TRBJ2-3, with D possibly TRBD2 on 5 matching bases. Germline V gene data show CDR1 as MDHEN and CDR2 as SYDVKM. This CDR3 region has 14 residues. Trimming removed 7 bases at V and 0 bases at J, with 11 bases between. CDR3 loop: CASKVGGSTDTQYF. For the CDR3, the DNA is TGTGCCAGCAAAGTAGGCGGGAGCACAGATACGCAGTATTTT. Full variable domain (remainder filled in from reference TRBV28 and TRBJ2-3): DVKVTQSSRYLVKRTGEKVFLECVQDMDHENMFWYRQDPGLGLRLIYFSYDVKMKEKGDIPEGYSVSREKKERFSLILESASTNQTSMYLCASKVGGSTDTQYFGPGTRLTVL.

This chain links TRBV11-2 with TRBJ2-5; the D gene is possibly TRBD1 (6 bases). Germline assignment: CDR1 SGHAT and CDR2 FQNNGV. Trimming took off 5 bases at V and 1 base at J, with 14 bases between the two ends. The CDR3 spans 15 residues. The CDR3 region is CASSPARGGQETQYF. The DNA of the CDR3 is TGTGCCAGCAGCCCCGCTAGAGGGGGCCAAGAGACCCAGTACTTC.